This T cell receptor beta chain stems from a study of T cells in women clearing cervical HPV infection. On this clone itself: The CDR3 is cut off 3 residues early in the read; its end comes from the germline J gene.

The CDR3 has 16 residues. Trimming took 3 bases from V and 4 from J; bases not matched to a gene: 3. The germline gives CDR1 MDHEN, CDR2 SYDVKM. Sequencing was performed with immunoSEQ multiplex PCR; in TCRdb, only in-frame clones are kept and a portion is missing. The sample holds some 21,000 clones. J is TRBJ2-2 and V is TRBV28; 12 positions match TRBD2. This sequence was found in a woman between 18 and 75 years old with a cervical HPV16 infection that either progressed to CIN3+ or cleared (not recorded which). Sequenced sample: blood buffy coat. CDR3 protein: CASSLTSGSGTGELFF. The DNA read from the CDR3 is TGTGCCAGCAGTTTGACTAGCGGGAGCGGCACCGGGGAG.